The TCR beta chain described here comes from a study of blood T cell repertoires in COVID-19. Background on the study: T cells, B-cell-depleted T cells, or PBMCs supplied cDNA or gDNA.

Germline assignment: CDR1 SGDLS and CDR2 YYNGEE. This CDR3 has 14 residues. V was clipped by 6 bases and J by 0 bases, with 12 bases between them. Clones were read by immunoSEQ multiplex PCR, and TCRdb kept only the in-frame ones, dropping some. Of roughly 250,000 clones listed, about 86% are singletons. The J gene is TRBJ1-1, the V gene TRBV9; the D is unclear. This clonotype was obtained from a woman between 55 and 75 years old with active or convalescent COVID-19. Sequenced input: peripheral blood. The CDR3 DNA reads TGTGCCAGCAACACGTTAGCTATGAACACTGAAGCTTTCTTT. Amino acids: CASNTLAMNTEAFF.